This T cell receptor (beta chain) was recorded in a study of T cell responses to AZD1222 COVID-19 vaccine listed by TCRdb under 2021. Study-level background: AZD1222 recipients with second doses at about 4 weeks or about 12 weeks were pooled, because spike-specific TCR depth and breadth did not differ between schedules. A total of 230 to 250 trial participants underwent TCR sequencing, of whom some 200 had received two doses of AZD1222 and around 26 had received two doses of the MenACWY control vaccine. Trial participants were enrolled into age subgroups of 18-55, 56-69 and 70-plus years, which contained approximately 150, 28 and 58 TCR-sequenced participants, respectively. On the study overall, not on this receptor specifically: Only five to seven AZD1222 recipients were SARS-CoV-2 seropositive at baseline, limiting conclusions about previously exposed vaccinees. Spike-specific TCR breadth and depth rose significantly after two AZD1222 doses compared with day 0 and with MenACWY recipients. Nearly half of unique spike-specific TCRs reportedly recognized epitopes outside regions mutated in the B.1.351 and B.1.1.7 variants. The vaccine-associated CD4 TCRs covered the entire spike protein, and the dominant responses fell in regions 160-218 and 743-854. Most participants were white British and females outnumbered males, and the authors suggested that clonal diversity may have been underestimated. The 56-69-year group was small, and its depth increase did not reach significance, likely because of low power. Because no samples from the day 14 peak response were available, repertoires could be characterized only after the peak T cell response.

Reading the label with the study, this specimen's time point is: baseline before first vaccination. Vaccinee samples came from UK trials COV001 and COV002, including a single-blind randomized controlled phase 2/3 trial of AZD1222 (ChAdOx1 nCoV-19) in healthy adults. Trial participant PBMC samples were collected at day 0 and day 28 after the second dose for TCRbeta chain sequencing. Of note for this clone: Its antigen remains unidentified. Per-base qualities were not stored, and no clone one base away is much larger.

The CDR3 regions of human TCRbeta chains were analyzed by immunosequencing. Turning to the authors' computational methods: TCRs in the repertoires were compared against a reference library of SARS-CoV-2-specific TCRs that had been generated with the MIRA antigen-specificity platform. Breadth meant the fraction of unique TCRs that were SARS-CoV-2-associated, whereas depth meant the fraction of total T cells that were SARS-CoV-2-associated. Using the MIRA data, every spike-specific TCR was mapped to the spike region that the TCR reacted to and assigned to either a CD4 or a CD8 class. Log10-transformed breadth and depth values were compared by one-way ANOVA with Sidak's multiple comparisons tests. Imported from immuneACCESS, the table was reduced by TCRdb to in-frame sequences with V and J called. These copies leave out some clones; in studies compared against another copy, an unresolved V gene accounts for under half, and the cause of the remainder is not known. V, J and clone size are those of that table, while D and trimming were read from the DNA. This sample is represented by some 130,000 clones; 75% to 90% of them were singletons. The ten biggest clones cover approximately 6% of the sample.

The CDR3 spans 19 residues, from the cysteine through the phenylalanine. Solely the CDR3 DNA is kept, with 57 bases framed from the first base. V is trimmed back by 6 bases and J by 2 bases, and the junction contains 12 bases that no gene match accounts for. CDR1 and CDR2, looked up from the germline V gene (reference sequence), are SEHNR and FQNEAQ. The V gene is TRBV7-9 and the J gene is TRBJ2-2, and TRBD2 matches 13 of the central bases. This sequence originates from an adult in good health. This sample comprised peripheral blood, obtained on day 0 of AZD1222 vaccination. The CDR3 protein sequence reads: CASRSRLAGGPRNTGELFF. In nucleotides, the sequence is TGTGCCAGCAGATCGAGACTAGCGGGGGGACCGCGTAACACCGGGGAGCTGTTTTTT.